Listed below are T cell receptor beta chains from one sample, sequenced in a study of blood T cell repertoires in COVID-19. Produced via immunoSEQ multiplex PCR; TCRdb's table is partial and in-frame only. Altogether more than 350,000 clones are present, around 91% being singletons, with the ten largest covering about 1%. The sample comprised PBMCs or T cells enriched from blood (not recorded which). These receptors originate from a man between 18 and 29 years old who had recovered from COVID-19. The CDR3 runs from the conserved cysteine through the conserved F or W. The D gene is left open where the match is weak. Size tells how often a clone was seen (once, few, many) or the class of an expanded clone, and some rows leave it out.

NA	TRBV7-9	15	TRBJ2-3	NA	TGTGCCAGCAGCCCTGGGACTCTCAGCACAGATACGCAGTATTTT	CASSPGTLSTDTQYF
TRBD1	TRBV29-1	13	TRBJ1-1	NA	TGCAGCGTTGAAGAGACAGGGGGCTGGGAAGCTTTCTTT	CSVEETGGWEAFF
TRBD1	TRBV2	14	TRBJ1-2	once	TGTGCCAGCAGTGAAAAGACAGGGAGTCTCCGCTACACCTTC	CASSEKTGSLRYTF
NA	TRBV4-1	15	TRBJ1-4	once	TGCGCCAGCAGCCCCCGAGTCAGCCAGGAGGGAAAACTGTTTTTT	CASSPRVSQEGKLFF
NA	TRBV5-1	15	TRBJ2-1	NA	TGCGCCAGCAGCTTGGGCGACAGTGGCTACAATGAGCAGTTCTTC	CASSLGDSGYNEQFF
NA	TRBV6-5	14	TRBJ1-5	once	TGTGCCAGCAGCCGGGAGTTTGGCAATCAGCCCCAGCATTTT	CASSREFGNQPQHF
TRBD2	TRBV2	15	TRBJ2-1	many	TGTGCCAGCAGGGCCGGGGGGAGCTCCTACAATGAGCAGTTCTTC	CASRAGGSSYNEQFF
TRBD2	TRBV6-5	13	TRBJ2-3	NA	TGTGCCAGCAGTTACTCGTATAGCGGGGCGTTGTATTTT	CASSYSYSGALYF
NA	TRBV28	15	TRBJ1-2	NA	TGTGCCAGCTCCTCGCCGGCAGGGCCCTTCGAGGGCTACACCTTC	CASSSPAGPFEGYTF
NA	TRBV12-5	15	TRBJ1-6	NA	TGTGCTAGTGGTGCCCAGGGAATCTATAATTCACCCCTCCACTTT	CASGAQGIYNSPLHF
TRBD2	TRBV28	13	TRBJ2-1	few	TGTGCCAGCACCATAACAAGACTAGCGGGAAAGATCTTC	CASTITRLAGKIF
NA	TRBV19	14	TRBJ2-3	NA	TGTGCCAGTAGTATCGAGGGCAGCGCAGATACGCAGTATTTT	CASSIEGSADTQYF
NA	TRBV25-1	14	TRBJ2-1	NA	TGTGCCAGCAGTGAGTCGGGGAGGTGGAATGAGCAGTTCTTC	CASSESGRWNEQFF
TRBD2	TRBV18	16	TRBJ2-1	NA	TGTGCCAGCTCACCCCCAATAGCGGGGCCATACAATGAGCAGTTCTTC	CASSPPIAGPYNEQFF
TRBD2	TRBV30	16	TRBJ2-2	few	TGTGCCTGGAGTTCTCCGGGACTAGCGCCAACCGGGGAGCTGTTTTTT	CAWSSPGLAPTGELFF
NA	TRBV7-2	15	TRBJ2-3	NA	TGTGCCAGCGGGACTCACCCGGAAAACACAGATACGCAGTATTTT	CASGTHPENTDTQYF
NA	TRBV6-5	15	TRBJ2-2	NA	TGTGCCAGCAGAATCCCCGGGGGGCCCACCGGGGAGCTGTTTTTT	CASRIPGGPTGELFF
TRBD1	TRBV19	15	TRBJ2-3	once	TGTGCCAGTAGTACAGCCAGGGGGCACACAGATACGCAGTATTTT	CASSTARGHTDTQYF
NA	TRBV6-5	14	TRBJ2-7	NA	TGTGCCAGCAGTTACTCTGCAGTTACCTACGAGCAGTACTTC	CASSYSAVTYEQYF
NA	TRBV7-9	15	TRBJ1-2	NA	TGTGCCAGCAGCTCCCAACCTATACAGGGCTATGGCTACACCTTC	CASSSQPIQGYGYTF
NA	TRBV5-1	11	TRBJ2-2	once	TGCGCCAGCGGGGGAGGCGGGGAGCTGTTTTTT	CASGGGGELFF
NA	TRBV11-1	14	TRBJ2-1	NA	TGTGCCAGCAGCCAAGCCGACAGGCCCCTCGTGCAGTTCTTC	CASSQADRPLVQFF
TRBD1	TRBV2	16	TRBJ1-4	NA	TGTGCCAGCAATGGTCAGGGGGGCCAGACTAATGAAAAACTGTTTTTT	CASNGQGGQTNEKLFF
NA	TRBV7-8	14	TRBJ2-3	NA	TGTGCCAGCAGCTCCACTAGTAACGCAGATACGCAGTATTTT	CASSSTSNADTQYF
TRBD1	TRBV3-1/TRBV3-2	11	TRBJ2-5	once	TGTGCCAGCATACAGGGGGCTGCCCAGTACTTC	CASIQGAAQYF
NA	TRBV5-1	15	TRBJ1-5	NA	TGCGCCAGCAGCTACCAGCAGGGCGGCAATCAGCCCCAGCATTTT	CASSYQQGGNQPQHF